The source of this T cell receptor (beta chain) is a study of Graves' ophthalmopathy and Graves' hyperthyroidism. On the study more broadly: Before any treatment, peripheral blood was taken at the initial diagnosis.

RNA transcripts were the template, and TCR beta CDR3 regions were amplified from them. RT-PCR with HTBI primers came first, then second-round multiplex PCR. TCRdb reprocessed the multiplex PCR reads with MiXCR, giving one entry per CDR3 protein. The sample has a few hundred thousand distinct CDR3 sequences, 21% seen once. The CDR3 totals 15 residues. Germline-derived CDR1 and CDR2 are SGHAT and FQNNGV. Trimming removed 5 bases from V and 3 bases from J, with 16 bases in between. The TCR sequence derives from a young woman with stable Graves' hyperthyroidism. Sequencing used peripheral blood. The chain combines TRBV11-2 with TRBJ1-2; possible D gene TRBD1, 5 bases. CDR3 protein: CASSREGRGDYGYTF. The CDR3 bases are TGTGCCAGCAGCCGAGAGGGGAGGGGCGACTATGGCTACACCTTC.